The T cell receptor (beta chain) described here comes from a study of shared clonotypes between healthy human individuals. Germline V gene lookup returns CDR1 SGHRS and CDR2 YFSETQ. The CDR3 is 11 residues long. The V end was cut by 5 bases, the J end by 0 bases, with 2 bases between. Repertoires were generated with immunoSEQ multiplex PCR, while TCRdb's copy carries only in-frame clones and drops some. The data show hundreds of thousands of clones, with about 96% seen just once and 0.11% held by the top ten. CD45RO-negative, CCR7-selected cells formed the naive CD8 fraction, which excluded terminally differentiated effector memory CD45RA+ cells. The donors were adults (healthy and HIV-negative) with no recent acute infections or vaccinations.

This chain joins TRBV5-1 and TRBJ1-1, with D uncertain. This receptor was obtained from a woman aged 30 to 39 in good health. Sequencing used naive CD8+ T cells sorted from blood. The CDR3 region is CASSLNTEAFF. CDR3 bases: TGCGCCAGCAGTCTGAACACTGAAGCTTTCTTT.